This T cell receptor (beta chain) was documented in a study of technical replicates of blood from several donors. Profiling relied on immunoSEQ multiplex PCR, and the TCRdb table lists in-frame clones only, not all of them. The table lists about 15,000 clones, 65% to 85% of them singletons. Germline CDR1 and CDR2: LNHDA and SQIVND (reference sequence). This CDR3 comprises 14 residues. V lost 4 bases, J lost 8 bases, and 17 bases lay in between. J is TRBJ1-2 and V is TRBV19; D call uncertain. The sample taken for sequencing was PBMCs. The clonotype was recovered from a human donor in good health. The CDR3 region is CASSTRAVVKGYTF. In nucleotides, the CDR3 is TGTGCCAGTAGTACGAGGGCCGTCGTTAAGGGCTACACCTTC. Full variable domain (outside the CDR3, taken from reference TRBV19 and TRBJ1-2): DGGITQSPKYLFRKEGQNVTLSCEQNLNHDAMYWYRQDPGQGLRLIYYSQIVNDFQKGDIAEGYSVSREKKESFPLTVTSAQKNPTAFYLCASSTRAVVKGYTFGSGTRLTVV.